Below are 14 T cell receptor beta chains sequenced from a single sample in a study of OX40 agonist ivuxolimab in advanced cancers. Clones were sequenced by immunoSEQ multiplex PCR, and TCRdb holds only the in-frame ones, with some missing. Seen here are about 64,000 clones, roughly 81% observed once, and the top ten hold 3%. The sample in question was CD4+ or CD8+ T cells sorted from blood, obtained in a trial of the OX40 agonist ivuxolimab. Receptors were obtained from an adult with an advanced solid tumor such as melanoma, head and neck, liver or kidney cancer.

This clone has a single count. V is TRBV10-3 and J is TRBJ2-1; TRBD2 aligns across 16 bases. Per the germline V gene, CDR1 is ENHRY and CDR2 is SYGVKD. The V segment lost 3 bases and the J segment 5 bases; nucleotides outside the gene matches: 10. The CDR3 runs to 19 residues. The CDR3 DNA reads TGTGCCATCAGTGATGACGGGACTAGCGGGGGGGCTGGGGACAATGAGCAGTTCTTC. It specifies CAISDDGTSGGAGDNEQFF.

The rearrangement links TRBV7-9 to TRBJ2-7; D gene uncertain. V was clipped by 4 bases and J by 1 base, with 5 bases between them. The CDR3 length is 12 residues. CDR1 and CDR2 from the germline V gene are SEHNR and FQNEAQ (reference sequence). The CDR3 region is CASSSRSYEQYF. In DNA, the CDR3 is TGTGCCAGCAGCTCACGGTCCTACGAGCAGTACTTC.

This clone was observed once. This chain links TRBV11-3 with TRBJ2-2, with D uncertain. The V end lost 5 bases, the J end lost 4 bases, and 8 bases lay between the germline ends. The CDR3 is 13 amino acids. Germline V gene data show CDR1 as SGHNT and CDR2 as YENEEA. Here the CDR3 DNA reads TGTGCCAGCAGCATTGGCAGCACCGGGGAGCTGTTTTTT. It encodes CASSIGSTGELFF.

The CDR3 spells CASRQGAGYTF. The CDR3 bases are TGTGCCAGCCGACAGGGTGCTGGCTACACCTTC. The rearrangement links TRBV28 to TRBJ1-2; 7 bases line up with TRBD1. The CDR3 has 11 residues. Germline V gives CDR1 MDHEN, CDR2 SYDVKM. V shed 8 bases, J shed 7 bases, and the junction held 4 bases outside the gene matches.

The chain links TRBV19 to TRBJ2-7, with D perhaps given as TRBD1 or TRBD2 (5 bases each). There are 13 residues in the CDR3. The germline V gene encodes CDR1 LNHDA and CDR2 SQIVND (reference sequence). V gave up 1 base and J gave up 8 bases, with 12 bases separating them. CDR3 coding DNA: TGTGCCAGTAGTATAGTGGGAAGGGGACAGCAGTACTTC. Residues: CASSIVGRGQQYF.

This rearrangement joins TRBV27 to TRBJ2-3, with D possibly being TRBD1 or TRBD2 (6 bases each). The germline V and J ends were trimmed by 2 bases and 2 bases, with 11 bases remaining between them. CDR3 length: 15 residues. Per the germline V gene, CDR1 is MNHEY and CDR2 is SMNVEV (reference sequence). The CDR3 protein is CASSLGGTTTDTQYF. The DNA of the CDR3 is TGTGCCAGCAGTTTAGGCGGGACAACCACAGATACGCAGTATTTT.

This rearrangement joins TRBV4-1 to TRBJ2-5, with D perhaps assigned TRBD1 or TRBD2 (5 bases each). The CDR3 is made up of 15 amino acids. Looked up from germline, CDR1 is MGHRA and CDR2 is YSYEKL. V was cut by 0 bases and J by 2 bases, with 10 bases left in between. Written as DNA, the CDR3 is TGCGCCAGCAGCCAAGACGGGGCAGGGCAAGAGACCCAGTACTTC. Its translation: CASSQDGAGQETQYF.

The chain combines TRBV5-1 with TRBJ1-1; D uncertain. CDR3 length equals 13 residues. CDR1 and CDR2 (germline): SGHRS, YFSETQ. The V end was cut by 2 bases, the J end by 0 bases, with 5 bases between. CDR3 in amino acids: CASSFAMNTEAFF. CDR3 nucleotides: TGCGCCAGCAGCTTCGCGATGAACACTGAAGCTTTCTTT.

This clone appeared once. CDR3 protein: CASSLGAGASSGETQYF. DNA for the CDR3: TGTGCCAGCAGCTTGGGGGCGGGGGCCTCGTCGGGGGAGACCCAGTACTTC. V and J are TRBV5-8 and TRBJ2-5, with a possible D match to TRBD2 (7 bases). The germline V gene has CDR1 SGHTS and CDR2 YDEGEE. CDR3 size: 17 residues. The V gene lost 0 bases and the J gene lost 5 bases, with 20 bases spanning the gap.

The chain combines TRBV6-1 with TRBJ2-7; either TRBD1 or TRBD2 may fit D (6 bases each). The CDR3 has 13 residues. Germline-derived CDR1 and CDR2 are MNHNS and SASEGT. V was shortened by 6 bases and J by 4 bases, with 13 bases between the two germline ends. The CDR3: CASRQGGLYEQYF. Here the CDR3 DNA reads TGTGCCAGCAGACAGGGAGGTTTGTACGAGCAGTACTTC.

The chain has TRBV11-2 and TRBJ1-1, with TRBD1 matching 9 bases. The CDR3 runs 15 residues. V shed 5 bases and J 0 bases; nucleotides not matched to a gene: 4. Germline V gene data show CDR1 as SGHAT and CDR2 as FQNNGV. The CDR3 coding sequence is TGTGCCAGCAGCCAACAGGGGGCCATGAACACTGAAGCTTTCTTT. Amino acid sequence: CASSQQGAMNTEAFF.

The genes are TRBV30 and TRBJ2-7; 10 bases agree with TRBD1. Looked up from germline, CDR1 is GTSNPN and CDR2 is SVGIG (reference sequence). V shed 1 base, J shed 6 bases, and the junction held 6 bases outside the gene matches. The CDR3 has 14 amino acids. CDR3 residues: CAWSAGQGISEQYF. CDR3 DNA sequence: TGTGCCTGGAGTGCGGGACAGGGGATCAGCGAGCAGTACTTC.

The chain uses TRBV5-5 and TRBJ1-2, with D possibly matching TRBD1 (6 bases). V was trimmed by 3 bases and J by 6 bases, leaving 18 bases between them. This CDR3 comprises 15 residues. The germline gives CDR1 SGHKS, CDR2 YYEKEE (reference sequence). CDR3: CASSSTAEGGNGYTF. CDR3 nucleotides: TGTGCCAGCAGCTCGACCGCGGAGGGGGGGAATGGCTACACCTTC.

The chain uses TRBV9 and TRBJ1-1; a possible D gene is TRBD1 (5 bases). The CDR3 is 13 amino acids. Trimming took off 7 bases at V and 3 bases at J, with 13 bases between the two ends. Germline V lookup: CDR1 SGDLS, CDR2 YYNGEE. In nucleotides, the CDR3 is TGTGCCAGCGCCCGACAAGGGGACACTGAAGCTTTCTTT. This codes for CASARQGDTEAFF.